Listed here is a single T cell receptor (beta chain). The antigen is undetermined. The V end was cut by 2 bases, the J end by 4 bases, with 12 bases between. CDR1 MNHEY and CDR2 SMNVEV come from the germline V gene (reference sequence). This CDR3 region has 15 residues. This specimen belongs to a study of CD8 T cell repertoires and HIV-1 epitope variants. Overall study: Twenty-five autologous and known Gag and Nef epitope variant peptides each stimulated T cells separately. Epitopes were three Gag families plus Nef HW9 and YT9. Controls were a CMV, EBV and flu peptide pool, Ebola AY9 negative control, and no-peptide well.

The data were produced by immunoSEQ multiplex PCR, yet TCRdb's version contains in-frame clones alone and is incomplete. The sample yields under 5,000 clones, roughly two thirds seen once. General study results and limits: Roughly ten TCR beta clonotypes were antigen-specific, roughly six apparently recognizing autologous or escape variants.

The source of this sequence is a male donor with HIV. The sample was cultured CD8+ T cells derived from PBMCs. The chain joins TRBV27 to TRBJ2-1; D may be TRBD2 (5 bases). CDR3 in DNA: TGTGCCAGCAGTTTAGGGAGTTCTTTGTACAATGAGCAGTTCTTC. As protein: CASSLGSSLYNEQFF.